One and the same sample provided the 8 T cell receptor beta chains below, sequenced in a study of blood T cell repertoires in COVID-19. Generated by immunoSEQ multiplex PCR, the TCRdb table keeps only in-frame clones and is missing some. This table has around 170,000 clones, about 90% appearing once. The specimen sequenced was PBMCs or T cells enriched from blood (not recorded which). The receptors shown here come from a woman aged 18 to 35 who had recovered from COVID-19.

The rearrangement links TRBV6-5 to TRBJ1-4; D may be TRBD1 (6 bases). V lost 7 bases and J 5 bases, leaving 14 bases between the germline ends. This CDR3 spans 14 amino acids. The germline CDR1 and CDR2 sequences are MNHEY and SVGAGI. In DNA, the CDR3 is TGTGCCAGCAAAACAGGGTGGGGGAATGAAAAACTGTTTTTT. It encodes CASKTGWGNEKLFF.

This chain joins TRBV3-1 (or the pseudogene TRBV3-2) and TRBJ1-6; 10 bases match TRBD1. V dropped 2 bases and J dropped 8; count of bases not matched to a gene: 3. The CDR3 is 15 amino acids. Per the germline V gene, CDR1 is LGHDT and CDR2 is YNNKEL (reference sequence). Here the CDR3 reads CASSQQGQGYSPLHF. The CDR3 DNA sequence: TGTGCCAGCAGCCAACAGGGACAGGGGTATTCACCCCTCCACTTT.

The chain has TRBV7-9 and TRBJ1-1, with D perhaps TRBD1 (6 bases). V lost 7 bases and J lost 1, with 10 bases in between. The CDR3 totals 13 residues. Germline V gene lookup returns CDR1 SEHNR and CDR2 FQNEAQ (reference sequence). The DNA of the CDR3 is TGTGCCAGCATGGTGACAGGGAACACTGAAGCTTTCTTT. Its translation: CASMVTGNTEAFF.

The chain uses TRBV27 and TRBJ1-5; D remains ambiguous. V was cut by 8 bases and J by 9 bases, with 8 bases left in between. The CDR3 covers 10 residues. Germline V gives CDR1 MNHEY, CDR2 SMNVEV (reference sequence). CDR3 protein: CASFHGPQHF. The CDR3 bases are TGTGCCAGCTTCCACGGGCCCCAGCATTTT.

This clone was found a few times. V is TRBV7-8 and J is TRBJ2-1; D possibly corresponds to TRBD2 (6 bases). Germline V gene data show CDR1 as SGHVS and CDR2 as FQNEAQ. The CDR3 has 14 amino acids. V was cut by 9 bases and J by 5 bases, with 17 bases left in between. The CDR3 is CASKVGAGNNEQFF. Here the CDR3 DNA reads TGTGCCAGTAAAGTAGGGGCGGGGAACAATGAGCAGTTCTTC.

The rearrangement joins TRBV3-1 (or the pseudogene TRBV3-2) to TRBJ2-5; D remains ambiguous. The CDR3 runs 12 residues. Germline assignment: CDR1 LGHDT and CDR2 YNNKEL (reference sequence). V shed 1 base and J shed 3 bases, with 3 bases lying between them. This chain's CDR3 is CASSQVKETQYF. The CDR3 DNA reads as TGTGCCAGCAGCCAAGTCAAAGAGACCCAGTACTTC.

This sequence joins TRBV6-5 and TRBJ1-3; 7 bases are shared with TRBD1. In germline, CDR1 is MNHEY, CDR2 SVGAGI. Trimming removed 6 bases from V and 8 bases from J; junction bases left unmatched: 10. The CDR3 covers 14 residues. DNA for the CDR3: TGTGCCAGCAGGTCCTCCCTTACAGGGGACACCATATATTTT. Protein sequence: CASRSSLTGDTIYF.

The chain carries TRBV7-2 and TRBJ2-1, with 10 bases identical to TRBD2. V was clipped by 5 bases and J by 0 bases; unmatched bases: 13. The CDR3 runs to 19 residues. Germline CDR1 is SGHTA and CDR2 is FQGNSA. The CDR3 region has the DNA TGTGCCAGCAGCGTCGGCACCTTATTAGCGGGGGGCTCCTACAATGAGCAGTTCTTC. Amino acid sequence: CASSVGTLLAGGSYNEQFF.